This T cell receptor beta chain was obtained from a study of Tregs in tolerant kidney transplant recipients. Study results and caveats: Some patients' samples used different primers over time, so nucleotide sequences weren't comparable. Antigen-driven expansion was suggested because donor-specific Tregs expanded more than all Tregs in tolerant patients. No direct test of biological reproducibility was done here. Few patients were studied, so findings need validation in larger groups.

Profiled with immunoSEQ multiplex PCR; TCRdb holds only in-frame clones, not every one. The sample carries 85,000 to 100,000 clones, under 95% recorded once. Germline lookup yields CDR1 SGHVS and CDR2 FQNEAQ. The CDR3 runs 16 residues. V shed 4 bases, J shed 7 bases, and the junction held 11 bases outside the gene matches. Notes on this clone: Its specificity is unknown.

This sample comprised CD4+ T cells from blood, obtained before the transplant. The source is a human donor who received a combined kidney and bone marrow transplant. J is TRBJ2-2 and V is TRBV7-8; 8 bases fit TRBD1. Written as DNA, the CDR3 is TGTGCCAGCAGCTCAACAGGGGGAAGAGTCGGCGGGGAGCTGTTTTTT. Translation gives CASSSTGGRVGGELFF.